A selection of T cell receptor beta chains follows, all from one sample in a study of shared clonotypes between healthy human individuals. The data were produced by immunoSEQ multiplex PCR, yet TCRdb's version contains in-frame clones alone and is incomplete. The table includes some 1 million clones, approximately 76% detected once. Sequencing was carried out using memory CD4+ T cells sorted from blood. These receptor sequences come from a young man in good health. The CDR3 runs from the conserved cysteine through the conserved F or W. A D gene is named only where the DNA matches it firmly. Only some rows state a clone size, as once, few, many or a class for expanded clones.

D gene: TRBD1
V gene: TRBV20-1
clone size: few
J gene: TRBJ1-2
CDR3 protein: CSATHRGGYTF
CDR3 DNA: TGCAGTGCTACCCACAGGGGGGGCTACACCTTC

D gene: TRBD1
V gene: TRBV11-2
clone size: -
J gene: TRBJ2-6
CDR3 protein: CASSLDGTDHFSGANVLTF
CDR3 DNA: TGTGCCAGCAGCTTAGACGGGACAGATCACTTCTCTGGGGCCAACGTCCTGACTTTC

D gene: -
V gene: TRBV4-1
clone size: -
J gene: TRBJ2-2
CDR3 protein: CASSQGPLAATGELFF
CDR3 DNA: TGCGCCAGCAGCCAAGGACCCCTAGCAGCCACCGGGGAGCTGTTTTTT

D gene: TRBD2
V gene: TRBV28
clone size: -
J gene: TRBJ2-6
CDR3 protein: CASTSGTSGISGANVLTF
CDR3 DNA: TGTGCCAGCACCTCCGGGACTAGCGGGATCTCTGGGGCCAACGTCCTGACTTTC

D gene: -
V gene: TRBV10-3
clone size: -
J gene: TRBJ2-1
CDR3 protein: CATRIEQNNEQFF
CDR3 DNA: TGTGCCACCAGGATAGAACAAAACAATGAGCAGTTCTTC

D gene: TRBD2
V gene: TRBV9
clone size: -
J gene: TRBJ2-5
CDR3 protein: CASSPGLAGSKGETQYF
CDR3 DNA: TGTGCCAGCAGCCCGGGGCTAGCGGGATCAAAAGGAGAGACCCAGTACTTC

D gene: -
V gene: TRBV18
clone size: -
J gene: TRBJ2-2
CDR3 protein: CASSPSAQSTGELFF
CDR3 DNA: TGTGCCAGCTCACCAAGCGCCCAGTCCACCGGGGAGCTGTTTTTT

D gene: -
V gene: TRBV11-2
clone size: -
J gene: TRBJ2-7
CDR3 protein: CASSLGGGGGEQYF
CDR3 DNA: TGTGCCAGCAGCTTGGGAGGAGGGGGAGGCGAGCAGTACTTC

D gene: TRBD1
V gene: TRBV9
clone size: -
J gene: TRBJ2-5
CDR3 protein: CASSTGDREETQYF
CDR3 DNA: TGTGCCAGCAGCACAGGGGACAGGGAAGAGACCCAGTACTTC

D gene: -
V gene: TRBV7-9
clone size: -
J gene: TRBJ1-6
CDR3 protein: CASSRSGVTLSSYNSPLHF
CDR3 DNA: TGTGCCAGCAGCCGCTCCGGGGTGACGTTGAGCTCCTATAATTCACCCCTCCACTTT

D gene: -
V gene: TRBV11-2
clone size: -
J gene: TRBJ2-3
CDR3 protein: CASSLGGVTDTQYF
CDR3 DNA: TGTGCCAGCAGCTTAGGGGGGGTCACAGATACGCAGTATTTT

D gene: -
V gene: TRBV7-9
clone size: few
J gene: TRBJ1-6
CDR3 protein: CASSSVTENSPLHF
CDR3 DNA: TGTGCCAGCAGCTCAGTCACAGAGAATTCACCCCTCCACTTT

D gene: -
V gene: TRBV25-1
clone size: -
J gene: TRBJ2-7
CDR3 protein: CASRAQGGIYEQYF
CDR3 DNA: TGTGCCAGCAGGGCCCAGGGGGGGATATACGAGCAGTACTTC

D gene: TRBD2
V gene: TRBV30
clone size: -
J gene: TRBJ2-5
CDR3 protein: CAWSSGGGDGETQYF
CDR3 DNA: TGTGCCTGGAGTTCGGGGGGAGGGGACGGAGAGACCCAGTACTTC

D gene: TRBD1
V gene: TRBV19
clone size: -
J gene: TRBJ1-1
CDR3 protein: CASSIAVGTGGRNTEAFF
CDR3 DNA: TGTGCCAGTAGTATAGCCGTGGGGACAGGGGGGAGAAACACTGAAGCTTTCTTT

D gene: TRBD1
V gene: TRBV2
clone size: few
J gene: TRBJ2-2
CDR3 protein: CASGGQLNTGELFF
CDR3 DNA: TGTGCCAGCGGGGGACAGCTGAACACCGGGGAGCTGTTTTTT

D gene: TRBD2
V gene: TRBV4-1
clone size: -
J gene: TRBJ2-5
CDR3 protein: CASSQDLAGVRGETQYF
CDR3 DNA: TGCGCCAGCAGCCAAGATCTAGCGGGAGTAAGGGGAGAGACCCAGTACTTC

D gene: TRBD1
V gene: TRBV5-6
clone size: once
J gene: TRBJ1-2
CDR3 protein: CASSPWDRSNYGYTF
CDR3 DNA: TGTGCCAGCAGCCCCTGGGACAGGAGTAACTATGGCTACACCTTC

D gene: -
V gene: TRBV6-5
clone size: -
J gene: TRBJ1-6
CDR3 protein: CASRETGINSPLHF
CDR3 DNA: TGTGCCAGCAGGGAAACAGGGATAAATTCACCCCTCCACTTT

D gene: TRBD2
V gene: TRBV27
clone size: -
J gene: TRBJ2-1
CDR3 protein: CASSLALAGGPRGEQFF
CDR3 DNA: TGTGCCAGCAGTTTGGCCCTAGCGGGAGGGCCCCGCGGTGAGCAGTTCTTC

D gene: TRBD2
V gene: TRBV4-3
clone size: once
J gene: TRBJ2-7
CDR3 protein: CASSQGLAGVGYEQYF
CDR3 DNA: TGCGCCAGCAGCCAGGGACTAGCGGGAGTCGGCTACGAGCAGTACTTC

D gene: -
V gene: TRBV2
clone size: -
J gene: TRBJ1-2
CDR3 protein: CASSEQDYGYTF
CDR3 DNA: TGTGCCAGCAGTGAACAGGACTATGGCTACACCTTC

D gene: TRBD1
V gene: TRBV28
clone size: -
J gene: TRBJ1-6
CDR3 protein: CASAGTGSPLHF
CDR3 DNA: TGTGCCAGCGCCGGGACAGGGTCACCCCTCCACTTT

D gene: -
V gene: TRBV18
clone size: -
J gene: TRBJ2-5
CDR3 protein: CASSTKQETQYF
CDR3 DNA: TGTGCCAGCTCAACTAAACAAGAGACCCAGTACTTC

D gene: -
V gene: TRBV5-1
clone size: -
J gene: TRBJ2-7
CDR3 protein: CASSLAGRSEQYF
CDR3 DNA: TGCGCCAGCAGCTTGGCCGGGAGAAGTGAGCAGTACTTC

D gene: TRBD2
V gene: TRBV5-4
clone size: once
J gene: TRBJ2-5
CDR3 protein: CASSPRTSEETQYF
CDR3 DNA: TGTGCCAGCAGCCCTAGGACTAGCGAAGAGACCCAGTACTTC

D gene: -
V gene: TRBV18
clone size: once
J gene: TRBJ2-1
CDR3 protein: CASSSRLGAASTNEQFF
CDR3 DNA: TGTGCCAGCTCATCTAGATTAGGAGCGGCCTCCACCAATGAGCAGTTCTTC

D gene: -
V gene: TRBV5-1
clone size: -
J gene: TRBJ2-5
CDR3 protein: CASSLPSEETQYF
CDR3 DNA: TGCGCCAGCAGCTTGCCCAGCGAAGAGACCCAGTACTTC

D gene: -
V gene: TRBV5-4
clone size: few
J gene: TRBJ2-7
CDR3 protein: CASSLAPGGLDEQYF
CDR3 DNA: TGTGCCAGCAGCTTGGCACCAGGTGGATTAGACGAGCAGTACTTC

D gene: -
V gene: TRBV2
clone size: -
J gene: TRBJ1-2
CDR3 protein: CASSAGFYGYTF
CDR3 DNA: TGTGCCAGCAGTGCCGGGTTCTATGGCTACACCTTC

D gene: -
V gene: TRBV7-6
clone size: -
J gene: TRBJ2-1
CDR3 protein: CASSSVGRFNYNEQFF
CDR3 DNA: TGTGCCAGCAGCTCGGTAGGGCGGTTTAACTACAATGAGCAGTTCTTC

D gene: -
V gene: TRBV6-6
clone size: once
J gene: TRBJ2-7
CDR3 protein: CASTSQYGGYEQYF
CDR3 DNA: TGTGCCAGCACCTCCCAATATGGGGGCTACGAGCAGTACTTC

D gene: TRBD2
V gene: TRBV25-1
clone size: -
J gene: TRBJ2-2
CDR3 protein: CASSEQLAGANGELFF
CDR3 DNA: TGTGCCAGCAGTGAACAGCTAGCGGGAGCCAACGGGGAGCTGTTTTTT

D gene: -
V gene: TRBV5-1
clone size: -
J gene: TRBJ1-6
CDR3 protein: CASSLNGYEDSPLHF
CDR3 DNA: TGCGCCAGCAGCTTGAACGGGTACGAGGATTCACCCCTCCACTTT

D gene: -
V gene: TRBV6-1
clone size: -
J gene: TRBJ1-4
CDR3 protein: CASSETGSGAEGKLFF
CDR3 DNA: TGTGCCAGCAGTGAAACCGGTTCAGGGGCTGAGGGAAAACTGTTTTTT